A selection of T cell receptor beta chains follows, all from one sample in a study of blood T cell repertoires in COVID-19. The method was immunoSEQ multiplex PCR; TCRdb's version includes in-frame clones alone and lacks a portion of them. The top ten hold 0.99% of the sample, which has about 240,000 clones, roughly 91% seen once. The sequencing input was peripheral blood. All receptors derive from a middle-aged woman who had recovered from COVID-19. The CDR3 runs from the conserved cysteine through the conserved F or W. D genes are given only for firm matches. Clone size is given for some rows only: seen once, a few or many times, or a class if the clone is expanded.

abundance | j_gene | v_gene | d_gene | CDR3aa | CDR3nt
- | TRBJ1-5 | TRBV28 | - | CASSLGGWGLGGNQPQHF | TGTGCCAGCAGTTTAGGGGGTTGGGGACTTGGGGGCAATCAGCCCCAGCATTTT
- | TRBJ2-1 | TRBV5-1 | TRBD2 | CASSLGGLAGAYNEQFF | TGCGCCAGCAGCTTGGGGGGACTAGCGGGAGCCTACAATGAGCAGTTCTTC
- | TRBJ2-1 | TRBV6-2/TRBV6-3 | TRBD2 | CASSPAGTRNNEQFF | TGTGCCAGCAGTCCCGCCGGGACTAGGAACAATGAGCAGTTCTTC
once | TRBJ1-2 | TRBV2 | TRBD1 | CASTDPGQGARGYTF | TGTGCCAGCACCGACCCCGGACAGGGGGCTCGAGGCTACACCTTC
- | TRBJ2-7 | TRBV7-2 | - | CASTAGAGAGEQYF | TGTGCCAGCACCGCCGGGGCGGGGGCGGGCGAGCAGTACTTC
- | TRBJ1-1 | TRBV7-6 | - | CASSSPAGAATEAFF | TGTGCCAGCAGCTCCCCCGCAGGGGCAGCCACTGAAGCTTTCTTT
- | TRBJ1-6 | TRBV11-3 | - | CASSPGQRAGNSPLHF | TGTGCCAGCAGCCCAGGGCAACGGGCCGGGAATTCACCCCTCCACTTT
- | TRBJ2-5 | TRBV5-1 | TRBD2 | CASSPRGSGSVETQYF | TGCGCCAGCAGCCCCCGGGGTAGCGGGAGCGTTGAGACCCAGTACTTC
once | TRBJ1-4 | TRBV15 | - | CATSRGDGGLYEKLFF | TGTGCCACCAGCAGAGGGGATGGAGGTCTCTATGAAAAACTGTTTTTT
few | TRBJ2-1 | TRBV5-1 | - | CASSLGWDEQFF | TGCGCCAGCAGCCTAGGTTGGGATGAGCAGTTCTTC
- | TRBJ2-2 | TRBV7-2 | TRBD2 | CASSFQTSGRRLSGELFF | TGTGCCAGCAGCTTTCAGACTAGCGGGAGGAGGTTGAGCGGGGAGCTGTTTTTT
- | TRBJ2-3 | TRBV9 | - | CASSASLAGTDTQYF | TGTGCCAGCAGCGCATCACTAGCTGGGACAGATACGCAGTATTTT
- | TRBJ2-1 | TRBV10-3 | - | CAISPDNEQFF | TGTGCCATCAGTCCAGACAATGAGCAGTTCTTC
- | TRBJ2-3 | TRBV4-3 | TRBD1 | CASSQTGSSADTQYF | TGCGCCAGCAGCCAGACAGGGAGTTCAGCAGATACGCAGTATTTT
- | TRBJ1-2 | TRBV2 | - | CASVRDRGGGYGYTF | TGTGCCAGCGTCCGGGATCGGGGGGGCGGCTATGGCTACACCTTC
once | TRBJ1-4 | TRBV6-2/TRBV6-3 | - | CASSDGGAANEKLFF | TGTGCCAGCAGCGACGGGGGTGCGGCTAATGAAAAACTGTTTTTT
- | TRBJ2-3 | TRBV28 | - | CASSFGGGHPATLTDTQYF | TGTGCCAGCAGTTTTGGGGGAGGCCACCCTGCCACCCTCACAGATACGCAGTATTTT